A selection of T cell receptor beta chains follows, all from one sample in a study of cytomegalovirus exposure and HLA in healthy donors. TCRdb's table, derived via immunoSEQ multiplex PCR, lists solely in-frame clones and lacks some. Among about 160,000 clones listed, over 75% were seen once. Sequenced material: PBMCs. The receptors come from a woman aged 50 to 60 in good health and CMV-seropositive. The CDR3 runs from the conserved cysteine through the conserved F or W. Fields, in order: J gene, D gene, V gene, CDR3 DNA, CDR3 protein. D genes are given only for firm matches.

J gene: TRBJ1-5; D gene: -; V gene: TRBV6-1; CDR3 DNA: TGTGCCAGTGATCGGACTCTTGGGAATCAGCCCCAGCATTTT; CDR3 protein: CASDRTLGNQPQHF
J gene: TRBJ2-1; D gene: TRBD2; V gene: TRBV5-6; CDR3 DNA: TGTGCCAGCAGCTTGGGTTGGGGGGGAGGTGAGCAGTTCTTC; CDR3 protein: CASSLGWGGGEQFF
J gene: TRBJ1-2; D gene: TRBD1; V gene: TRBV2; CDR3 DNA: TGTGCCAGCAGTGATGGGACAGGGATCGGCTACACCTTC; CDR3 protein: CASSDGTGIGYTF
J gene: TRBJ1-5; D gene: -; V gene: TRBV2; CDR3 DNA: TGTGCCAGCAGTGACCGGGACTGGCCCCAGCATTTT; CDR3 protein: CASSDRDWPQHF
J gene: TRBJ2-5; D gene: TRBD2; V gene: TRBV4-3; CDR3 DNA: TGCGCCAGCAGCCGGGAGGGACGGTACCAAGAGACCCAGTACTTC; CDR3 protein: CASSREGRYQETQYF
J gene: TRBJ2-3; D gene: TRBD2; V gene: TRBV9; CDR3 DNA: TGTGCCAGCAGCACTAGCGGGGGGCGCACAGATACGCAGTATTTT; CDR3 protein: CASSTSGGRTDTQYF
J gene: TRBJ1-2; D gene: -; V gene: TRBV5-6; CDR3 DNA: TGTGCCAGCAGCGACAGTTACTATGGCTACACCTTC; CDR3 protein: CASSDSYYGYTF
J gene: TRBJ2-7; D gene: TRBD2; V gene: TRBV27; CDR3 DNA: TGTGCCAGCCGACTAGCGGGAGGTCGCGGAGCCTACGAGCAGTACTTC; CDR3 protein: CASRLAGGRGAYEQYF
J gene: TRBJ1-4; D gene: TRBD1; V gene: TRBV19; CDR3 DNA: TGTGCCAGTAGTCCGCAGGGGACAGGAACTAATGAAAAACTGTTTTTT; CDR3 protein: CASSPQGTGTNEKLFF
J gene: TRBJ1-1; D gene: -; V gene: TRBV6-6; CDR3 DNA: TGTGCCAGCAGTTACCCCGGGACATCGAACACTGAAGCTTTCTTT; CDR3 protein: CASSYPGTSNTEAFF
J gene: TRBJ2-7; D gene: TRBD1; V gene: TRBV6-1; CDR3 DNA: TGTGCCAGCAGTTCCCGGGACAGGGACTACGAGCAGTACTTC; CDR3 protein: CASSSRDRDYEQYF
J gene: TRBJ2-5; D gene: -; V gene: TRBV6-6; CDR3 DNA: TGTGCCAGCATGCTGGAGGTTAGCGATGGGACCCAGTACTTC; CDR3 protein: CASMLEVSDGTQYF
J gene: TRBJ2-5; D gene: -; V gene: TRBV7-2; CDR3 DNA: TGTGCCAGCAGCTTAGCGATAGGGGTAGGAGAGACCCAGTACTTC; CDR3 protein: CASSLAIGVGETQYF
J gene: TRBJ2-1; D gene: -; V gene: TRBV15; CDR3 DNA: TGTGCCACCAGCAGAATAAATGAGCAGTTCTTC; CDR3 protein: CATSRINEQFF
J gene: TRBJ2-7; D gene: TRBD1; V gene: TRBV6-1; CDR3 DNA: TGTGCCAGCAGCGCTGGGACAGAGGCCTACGAGCAGTACTTC; CDR3 protein: CASSAGTEAYEQYF
J gene: TRBJ1-5; D gene: -; V gene: TRBV10-3; CDR3 DNA: TGTGCCATCAGTGACCAGGGAGGAGGGAGCAATCAGCCCCAGCATTTT; CDR3 protein: CAISDQGGGSNQPQHF